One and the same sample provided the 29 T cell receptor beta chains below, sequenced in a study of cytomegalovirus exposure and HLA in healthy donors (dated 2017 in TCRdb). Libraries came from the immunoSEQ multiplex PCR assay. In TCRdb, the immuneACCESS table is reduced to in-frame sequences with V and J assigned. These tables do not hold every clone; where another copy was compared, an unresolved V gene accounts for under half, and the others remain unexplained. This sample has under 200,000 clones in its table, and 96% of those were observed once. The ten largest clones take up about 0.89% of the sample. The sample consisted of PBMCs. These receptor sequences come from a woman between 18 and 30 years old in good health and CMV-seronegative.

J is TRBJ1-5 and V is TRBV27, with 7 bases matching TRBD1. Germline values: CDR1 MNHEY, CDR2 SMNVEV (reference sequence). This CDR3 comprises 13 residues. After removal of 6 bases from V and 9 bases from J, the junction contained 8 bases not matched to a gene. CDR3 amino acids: CASSLQGYLPQHF. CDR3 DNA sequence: TGTGCCAGCAGCCTACAGGGGTACCTGCCCCAGCATTTT.

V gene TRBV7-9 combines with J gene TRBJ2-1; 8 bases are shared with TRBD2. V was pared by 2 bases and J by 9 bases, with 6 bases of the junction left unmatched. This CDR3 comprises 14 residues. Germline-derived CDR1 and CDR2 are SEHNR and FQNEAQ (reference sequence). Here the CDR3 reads CASSLITGGREQFF. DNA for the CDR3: TGTGCCAGCAGCTTAATTACGGGGGGGCGTGAGCAGTTCTTC.

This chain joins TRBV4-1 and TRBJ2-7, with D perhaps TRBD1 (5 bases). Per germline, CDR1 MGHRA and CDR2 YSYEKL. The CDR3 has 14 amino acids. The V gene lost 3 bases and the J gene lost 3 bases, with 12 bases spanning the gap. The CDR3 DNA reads TGCGCCAGCAGCCAGGGGCAAATTGGCTACGAGCAGTACTTC. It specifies CASSQGQIGYEQYF.

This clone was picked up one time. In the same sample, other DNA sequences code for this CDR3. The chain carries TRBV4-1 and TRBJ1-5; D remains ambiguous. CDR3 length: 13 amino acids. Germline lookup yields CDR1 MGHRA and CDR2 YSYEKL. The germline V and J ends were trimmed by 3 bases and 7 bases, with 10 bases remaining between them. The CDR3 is CASSQRTGQPQHF. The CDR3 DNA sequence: TGCGCCAGCAGCCAGAGGACTGGCCAGCCCCAGCATTTT.

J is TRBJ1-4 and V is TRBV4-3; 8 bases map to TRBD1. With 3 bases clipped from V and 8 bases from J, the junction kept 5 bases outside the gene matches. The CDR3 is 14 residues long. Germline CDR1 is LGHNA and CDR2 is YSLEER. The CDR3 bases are TGCGCCAGCAGCCAGGACAGGGTAAAGGAAAAACTGTTTTTT. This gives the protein CASSQDRVKEKLFF.

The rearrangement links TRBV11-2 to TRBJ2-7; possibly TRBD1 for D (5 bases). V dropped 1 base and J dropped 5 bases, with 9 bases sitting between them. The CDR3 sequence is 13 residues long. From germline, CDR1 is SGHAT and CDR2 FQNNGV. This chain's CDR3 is CASSLAARDEQYF. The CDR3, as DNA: TGTGCCAGCAGCTTAGCGGCCAGGGACGAGCAGTACTTC. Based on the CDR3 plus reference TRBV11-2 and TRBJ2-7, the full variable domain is EAGVAQSPRYKIIEKRQSVAFWCNPISGHATLYWYQQILGQGPKLLIQFQNNGVVDDSQLPKDRFSAERLKGVDSTLKIQPAKLEDSAVYLCASSLAARDEQYFGPGTRLTVT.

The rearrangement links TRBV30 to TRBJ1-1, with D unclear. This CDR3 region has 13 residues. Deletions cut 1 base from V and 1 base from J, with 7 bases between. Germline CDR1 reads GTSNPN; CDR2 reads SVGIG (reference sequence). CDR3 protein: CAWSEFSNTEAFF. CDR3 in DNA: TGTGCCTGGAGTGAATTCTCGAACACTGAAGCTTTCTTT.

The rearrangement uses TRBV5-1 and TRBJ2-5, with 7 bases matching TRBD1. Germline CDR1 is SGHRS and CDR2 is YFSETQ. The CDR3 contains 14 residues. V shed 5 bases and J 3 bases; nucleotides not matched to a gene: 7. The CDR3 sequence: CASRPNTGEETQYF. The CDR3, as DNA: TGCGCCAGCAGACCCAACACAGGGGAAGAGACCCAGTACTTC.

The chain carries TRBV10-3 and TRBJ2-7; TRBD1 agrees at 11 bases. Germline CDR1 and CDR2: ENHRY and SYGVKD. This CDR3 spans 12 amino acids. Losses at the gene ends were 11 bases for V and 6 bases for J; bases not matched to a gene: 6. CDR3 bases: TGTGCCGAAAGGGACAGGGGGATCGAGCAGTACTTC. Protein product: CAERDRGIEQYF.

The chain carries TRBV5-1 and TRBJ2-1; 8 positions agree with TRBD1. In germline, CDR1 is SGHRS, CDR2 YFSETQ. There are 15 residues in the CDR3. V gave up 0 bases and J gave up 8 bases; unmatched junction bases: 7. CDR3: CASSLVAGGNDEQFF. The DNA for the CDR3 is TGCGCCAGCAGCTTGGTCGCAGGGGGCAACGATGAGCAGTTCTTC. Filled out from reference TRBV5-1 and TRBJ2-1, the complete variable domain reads KAGVTQTPRYLIKTRGQQVTLSCSPISGHRSVSWYQQTPGQGLQFLFEYFSETQRNKGNFPGRFSGRQFSNSRSEMNVSTLELGDSALYLCASSLVAGGNDEQFFGPGTRLTVL.

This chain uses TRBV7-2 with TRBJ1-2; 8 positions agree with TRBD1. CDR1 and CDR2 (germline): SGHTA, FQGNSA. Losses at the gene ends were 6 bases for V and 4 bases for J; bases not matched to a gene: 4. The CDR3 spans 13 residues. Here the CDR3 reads CASRRQGSYGYTF. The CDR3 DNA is TGTGCCAGCAGAAGACAGGGGAGCTATGGCTACACCTTC.

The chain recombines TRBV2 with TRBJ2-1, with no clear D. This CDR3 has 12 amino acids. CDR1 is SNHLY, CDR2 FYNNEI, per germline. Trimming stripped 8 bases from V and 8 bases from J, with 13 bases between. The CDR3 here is CASVAIPDEQFF. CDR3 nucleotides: TGTGCCAGCGTGGCCATTCCCGATGAGCAGTTCTTC.

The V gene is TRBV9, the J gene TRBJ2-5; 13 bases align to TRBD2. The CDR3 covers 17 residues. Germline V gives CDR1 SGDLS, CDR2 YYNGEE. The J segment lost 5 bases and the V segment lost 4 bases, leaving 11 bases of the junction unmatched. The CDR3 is CASSTRGTSGVWETQYF. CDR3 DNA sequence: TGTGCCAGCAGCACCCGCGGGACTAGCGGGGTATGGGAGACCCAGTACTTC.

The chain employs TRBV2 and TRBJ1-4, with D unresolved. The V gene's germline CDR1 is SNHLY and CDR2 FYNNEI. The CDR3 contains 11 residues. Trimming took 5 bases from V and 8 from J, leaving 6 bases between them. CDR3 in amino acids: CASSPQEKLFF. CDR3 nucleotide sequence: TGTGCCAGCAGTCCCCAGGAAAAACTGTTTTTT.

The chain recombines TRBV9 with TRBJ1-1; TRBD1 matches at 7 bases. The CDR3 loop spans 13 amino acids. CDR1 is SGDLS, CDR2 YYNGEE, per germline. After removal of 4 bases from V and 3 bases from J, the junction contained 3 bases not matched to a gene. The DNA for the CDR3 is TGTGCCAGCAGCCGCCAGGGGGACACTGAAGCTTTCTTT. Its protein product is CASSRQGDTEAFF.

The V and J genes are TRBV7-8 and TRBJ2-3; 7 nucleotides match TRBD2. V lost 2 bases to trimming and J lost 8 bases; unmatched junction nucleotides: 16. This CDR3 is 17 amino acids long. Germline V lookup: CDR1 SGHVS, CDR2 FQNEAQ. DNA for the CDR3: TGTGCCAGCAGCTTACGGGGGGTAGCGCGGGGTTTAGCTACGCAGTATTTT. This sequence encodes CASSLRGVARGLATQYF.

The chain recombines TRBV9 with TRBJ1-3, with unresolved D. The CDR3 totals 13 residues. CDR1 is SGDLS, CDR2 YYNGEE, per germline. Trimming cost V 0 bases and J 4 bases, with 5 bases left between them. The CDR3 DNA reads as TGTGCCAGCAGCGTAGCTCCCGGAAACACCATATATTTT. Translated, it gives CASSVAPGNTIYF.

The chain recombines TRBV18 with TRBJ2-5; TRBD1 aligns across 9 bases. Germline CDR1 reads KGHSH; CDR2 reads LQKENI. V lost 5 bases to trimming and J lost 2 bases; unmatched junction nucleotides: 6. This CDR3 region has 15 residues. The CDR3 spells CASSEAGTGQETQYF. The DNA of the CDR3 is TGTGCCAGCTCAGAAGCCGGGACAGGGCAAGAGACCCAGTACTTC. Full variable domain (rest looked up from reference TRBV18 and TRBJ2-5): NAGVMQNPRHLVRRRGQEARLRCSPMKGHSHVYWYRQLPEEGLKFMVYLQKENIIDESGMPKERFSAEFPKEGPSILRIQQVVRGDSAAYFCASSEAGTGQETQYFGPGTRLLVL.

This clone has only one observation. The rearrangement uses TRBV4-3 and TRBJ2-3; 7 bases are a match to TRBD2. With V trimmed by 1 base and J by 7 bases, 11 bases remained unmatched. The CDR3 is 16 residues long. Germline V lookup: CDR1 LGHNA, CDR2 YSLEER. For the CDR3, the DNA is TGCGCCAGCAGCCAAGCCGGCGGGAGTAGTAGTTATACGCAGTATTTT. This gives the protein CASSQAGGSSSYTQYF.

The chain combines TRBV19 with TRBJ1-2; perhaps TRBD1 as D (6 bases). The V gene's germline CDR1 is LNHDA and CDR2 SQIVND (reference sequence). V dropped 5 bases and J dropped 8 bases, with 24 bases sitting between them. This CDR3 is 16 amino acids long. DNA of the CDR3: TGTGCCAGTAGTCCACATTTCGTCAGGGGCGAGGGGGGCTACACCTTC. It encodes CASSPHFVRGEGGYTF.

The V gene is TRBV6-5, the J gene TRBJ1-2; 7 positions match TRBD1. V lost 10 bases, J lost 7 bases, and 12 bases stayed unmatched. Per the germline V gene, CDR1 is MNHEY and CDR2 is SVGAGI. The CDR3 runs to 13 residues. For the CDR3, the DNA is TGTGCCACCCACGACAGGGCTTTCTCTGGCTACACCTTC. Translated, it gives CATHDRAFSGYTF.

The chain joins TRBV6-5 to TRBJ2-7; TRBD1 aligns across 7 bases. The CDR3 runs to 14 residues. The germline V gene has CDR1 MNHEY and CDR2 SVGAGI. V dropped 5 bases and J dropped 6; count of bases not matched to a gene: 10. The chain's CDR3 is CASSRQGGWSEQYF. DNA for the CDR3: TGTGCCAGCAGTAGACAGGGCGGCTGGAGCGAGCAGTACTTC.

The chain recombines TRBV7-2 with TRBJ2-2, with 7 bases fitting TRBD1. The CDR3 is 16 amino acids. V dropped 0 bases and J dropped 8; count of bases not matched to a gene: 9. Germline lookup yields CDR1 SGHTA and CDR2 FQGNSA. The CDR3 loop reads CASSLALSGGAGELFF. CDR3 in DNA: TGTGCCAGCAGCTTAGCGCTGTCAGGGGGAGCGGGGGAGCTGTTTTTT.

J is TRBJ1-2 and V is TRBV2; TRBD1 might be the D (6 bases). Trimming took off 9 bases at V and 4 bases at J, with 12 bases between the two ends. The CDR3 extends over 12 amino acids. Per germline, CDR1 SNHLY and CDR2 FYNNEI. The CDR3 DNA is TGTGCCAGACAGGGATGGGGCTATGGCTACACCTTC. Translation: CARQGWGYGYTF. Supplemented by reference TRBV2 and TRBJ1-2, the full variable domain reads EPEVTQTPSHQVTQMGQEVILRCVPISNHLYFYWYRQILGQKVEFLVSFYNNEISEKSEIFDDQFSVERPDGSNFTLKIRSTKLEDSAMYFCARQGWGYGYTFGSGTRLTVV.

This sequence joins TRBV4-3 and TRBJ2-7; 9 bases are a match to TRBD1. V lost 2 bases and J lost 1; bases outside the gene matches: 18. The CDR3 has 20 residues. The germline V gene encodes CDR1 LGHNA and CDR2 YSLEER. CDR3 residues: CASSQHTPLGQGWASYEQYF. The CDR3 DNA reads TGCGCCAGCAGCCAACACACGCCGCTAGGACAGGGGTGGGCATCCTACGAGCAGTACTTC.

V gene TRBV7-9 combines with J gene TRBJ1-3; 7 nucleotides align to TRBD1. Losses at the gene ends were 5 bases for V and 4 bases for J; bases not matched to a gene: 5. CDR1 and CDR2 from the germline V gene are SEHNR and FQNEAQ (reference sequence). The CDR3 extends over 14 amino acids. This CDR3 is CASSGGGSGNTIYF. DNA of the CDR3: TGTGCCAGCAGCGGAGGGGGCTCAGGAAACACCATATATTTT.

CDR3 coding DNA: TGTGCCAGCAGTTACTTAGCCTCTTCGACAGATACGCAGTATTTT. Amino acids: CASSYLASSTDTQYF. The V call is TRBV6-5, the J call TRBJ2-3; D unclear. Germline assignment: CDR1 MNHEY and CDR2 SVGAGI. The CDR3 consists of 15 residues. Trimming stripped 1 base from V and 3 bases from J, with 11 bases between.

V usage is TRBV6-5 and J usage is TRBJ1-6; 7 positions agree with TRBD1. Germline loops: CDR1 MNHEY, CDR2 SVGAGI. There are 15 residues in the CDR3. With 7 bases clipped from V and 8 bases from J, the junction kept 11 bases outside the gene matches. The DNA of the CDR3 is TGTGCCAGCAAGGGGCAGGGGGGTTCCCATTCACCCCTCCACTTT. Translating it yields CASKGQGGSHSPLHF.

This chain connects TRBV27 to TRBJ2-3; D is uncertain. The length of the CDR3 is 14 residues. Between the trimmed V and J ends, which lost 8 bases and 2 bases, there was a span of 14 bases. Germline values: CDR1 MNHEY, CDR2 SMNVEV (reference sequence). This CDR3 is CASATSADTDTQYF. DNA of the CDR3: TGTGCCAGCGCGACTTCTGCTGACACAGATACGCAGTATTTT.